This TCR beta chain comes out of a study of memory CD4+ T cells and cytomegalovirus serostatus. Overall study context: This sample comes from healthy Belgian adults, under 10 CMV seropositive, about 23 seronegative.

The sort gate was single viable CD3+CD4+CD8-CD45RO+ cells for memory CD4+ T cells. Produced via immunoSEQ multiplex PCR; TCRdb's table is partial and in-frame only. The sample consists of fewer than 90,000 clones, around 78% of them appearing once. CDR1 and CDR2 from the germline V gene are SEHNR and FQNEAQ (reference sequence). The germline V and J ends were trimmed by 5 bases and 3 bases, with 10 bases remaining between them. The CDR3 loop spans 14 amino acids. The chain uses TRBV7-9 and TRBJ2-2; D remains ambiguous. Sample: memory CD4+ T cells from blood. The TCR was taken from an adult in good health and CMV-seropositive. The CDR3 reads CASSGQFHTGELFF. The CDR3 region has the DNA TGTGCCAGCAGCGGGCAGTTCCACACCGGGGAGCTGTTTTTT.